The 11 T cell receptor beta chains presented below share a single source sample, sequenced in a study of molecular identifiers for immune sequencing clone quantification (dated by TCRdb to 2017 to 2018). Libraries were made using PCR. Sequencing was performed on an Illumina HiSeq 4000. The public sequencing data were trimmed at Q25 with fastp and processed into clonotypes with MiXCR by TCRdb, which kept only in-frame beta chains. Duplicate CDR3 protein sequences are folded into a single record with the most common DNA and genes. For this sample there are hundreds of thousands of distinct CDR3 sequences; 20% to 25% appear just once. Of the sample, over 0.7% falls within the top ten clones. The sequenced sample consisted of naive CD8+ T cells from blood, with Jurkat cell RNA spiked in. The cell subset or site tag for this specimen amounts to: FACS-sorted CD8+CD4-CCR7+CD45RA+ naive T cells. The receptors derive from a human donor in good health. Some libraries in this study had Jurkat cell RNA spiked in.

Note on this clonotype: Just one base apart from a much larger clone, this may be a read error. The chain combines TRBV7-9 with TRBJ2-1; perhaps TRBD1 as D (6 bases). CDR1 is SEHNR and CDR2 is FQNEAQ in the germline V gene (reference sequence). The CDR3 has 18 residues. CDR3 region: CANSLATGGYVLSNEQFF. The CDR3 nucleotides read TGTGCCAACAGCTTAGCGACAGGAGGATATGTTTTGTCGAATGAGCAGTTCTTC.

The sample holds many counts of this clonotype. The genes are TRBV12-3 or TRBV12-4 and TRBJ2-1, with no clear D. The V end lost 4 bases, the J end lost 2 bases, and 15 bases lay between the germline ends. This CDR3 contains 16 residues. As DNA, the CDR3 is TGTGCCAGCAGTTCCGTAGGACCTACAACCTACAATGAGCAGTTCTTC. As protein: CASSSVGPTTYNEQFF.

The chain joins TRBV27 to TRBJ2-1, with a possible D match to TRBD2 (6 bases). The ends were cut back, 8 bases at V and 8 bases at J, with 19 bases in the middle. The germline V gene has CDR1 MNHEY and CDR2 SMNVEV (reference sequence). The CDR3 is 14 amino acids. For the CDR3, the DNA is TGTGCCAGCCGCATGGCGGAGGGGTCTGATGAGCAGTTCTTC. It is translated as CASRMAEGSDEQFF.

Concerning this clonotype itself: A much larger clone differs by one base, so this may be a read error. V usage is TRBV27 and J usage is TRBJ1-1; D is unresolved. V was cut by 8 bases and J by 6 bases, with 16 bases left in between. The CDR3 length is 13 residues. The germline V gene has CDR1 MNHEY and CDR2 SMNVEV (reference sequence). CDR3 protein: CASPSGLPPEAFF. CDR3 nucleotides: TGTGCCAGCCCCTCGGGTCTTCCCCCTGAAGCTTTCTTT.

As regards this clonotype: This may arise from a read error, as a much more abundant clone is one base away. The CDR3 reads CAWSTGRGITEAFF. CDR3 nucleotides: TGTGCCTGGAGTACCGGACGGGGTATCACTGAAGCTTTCTTT. The genes are TRBV30 and TRBJ1-1, with no clear D. This CDR3 region has 14 residues. Trimming took 2 bases from V and 4 from J, leaving 14 bases between them. The germline CDR1 and CDR2 sequences are GTSNPN and SVGIG (reference sequence).

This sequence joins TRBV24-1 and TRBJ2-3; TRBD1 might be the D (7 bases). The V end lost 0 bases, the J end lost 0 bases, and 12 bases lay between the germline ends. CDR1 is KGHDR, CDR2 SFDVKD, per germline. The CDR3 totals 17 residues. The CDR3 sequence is CATSDLFPGGSTDTQYF. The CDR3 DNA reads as TGTGCCACCAGTGATTTGTTCCCAGGGGGGAGCACAGATACGCAGTATTTT.

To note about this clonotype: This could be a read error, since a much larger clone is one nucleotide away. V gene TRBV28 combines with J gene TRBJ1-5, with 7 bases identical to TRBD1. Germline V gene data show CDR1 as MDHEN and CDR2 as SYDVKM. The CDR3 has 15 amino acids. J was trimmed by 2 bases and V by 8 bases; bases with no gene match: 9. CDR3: CASGKQGFGNQPQHF. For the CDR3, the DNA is TGTGCCAGCGGCAAACAGGGGTTTGGCAATCAGCCCCAGCATTTT.

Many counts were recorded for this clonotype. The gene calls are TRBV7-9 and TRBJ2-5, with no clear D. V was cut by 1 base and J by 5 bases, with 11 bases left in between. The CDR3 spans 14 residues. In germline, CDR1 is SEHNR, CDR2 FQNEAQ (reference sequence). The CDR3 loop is CASSLVRQDETQYF. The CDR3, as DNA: TGTGCCAGCAGCTTAGTGAGGCAAGATGAGACCCAGTACTTC. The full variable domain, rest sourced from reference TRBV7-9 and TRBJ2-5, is DTGVSQNPRHKITKRGQNVTFRCDPISEHNRLYWYRQTLGQGPEFLTYFQNEAQLEKSRLLSDRFSAERPKGSFSTLEIQRTEQGDSAMYLCASSLVRQDETQYFGPGTRLLVL.

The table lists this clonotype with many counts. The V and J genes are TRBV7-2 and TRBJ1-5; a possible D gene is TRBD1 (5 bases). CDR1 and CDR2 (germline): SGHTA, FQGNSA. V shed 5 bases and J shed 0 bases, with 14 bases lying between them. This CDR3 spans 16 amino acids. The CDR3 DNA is TGTGCCAGCAGCCCCGACAGAAGAGATAGCAATCAGCCCCAGCATTTT. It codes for CASSPDRRDSNQPQHF. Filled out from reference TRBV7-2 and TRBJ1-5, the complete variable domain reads GAGVSQSPSNKVTEKGKDVELRCDPISGHTALYWYRQSLGQGLEFLIYFQGNSAPDKSGLPSDRFSAERTGGSVSTLTIQRTQQEDSAVYLCASSPDRRDSNQPQHFGDGTRLSIL.

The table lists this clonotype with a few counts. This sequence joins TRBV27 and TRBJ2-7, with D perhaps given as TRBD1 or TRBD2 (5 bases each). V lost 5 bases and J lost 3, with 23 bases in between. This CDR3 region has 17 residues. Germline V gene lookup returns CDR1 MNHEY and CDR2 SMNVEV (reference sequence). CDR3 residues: CASSARPPGTGNYEQYF. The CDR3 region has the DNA TGTGCCAGCAGTGCCCGACCCCCTGGGACGGGAAACTACGAGCAGTACTTC.

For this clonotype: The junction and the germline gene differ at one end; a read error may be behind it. The chain's CDR3 is CAGSPREQAPEAFF. In DNA form, the CDR3 reads TGTGCCGGCAGCCCAAGGGAGCAGGCCCCTGAAGCTTTCTTT. This rearrangement joins TRBV28 to TRBJ1-1; unclear D gene. The germline V gene has CDR1 MDHEN and CDR2 SYDVKM. This CDR3 contains 14 residues.